The TCR beta chain described here comes from a study of blood T cell repertoires in COVID-19. Overall study context: Sites in the United States, Italy and Spain provided acute and convalescent COVID-19 samples. Sources were T cells, B-cell-depleted T cells, or PBMCs; the material itself was cDNA or gDNA.

In the authors' methods: Researchers report that nucleated cell counts were estimated from reference gene primer amplification. The assay was immunoSEQ multiplex PCR, and TCRdb's table has in-frame clones only and misses some. V and J calls plus clone size are reproduced from that table; the DNA served to infer D and trimming. The sample lists about 45,000 clones, about 90% seen once, with 4.7% in the top ten. V was pared by 5 bases and J by 7 bases, with 6 bases of the junction left unmatched. Germline V gives CDR1 LNHDA, CDR2 SQIVND (reference sequence). The CDR3 is 13 residues long. The TCR sequence derives from a human donor in a cohort sampled during active COVID-19. Sequenced: peripheral blood. The V and J genes are TRBV19 and TRBJ2-7, with 9 bases matching TRBD2. CDR3 sequence reads: CASSSLAGREQYF. CDR3 coding DNA: TGTGCCAGTAGTTCGCTAGCGGGACGGGAGCAGTACTTC. The full variable domain, with the rest looked up from reference TRBV19 and TRBJ2-7, is DGGITQSPKYLFRKEGQNVTLSCEQNLNHDAMYWYRQDPGQGLRLIYYSQIVNDFQKGDIAEGYSVSREKKESFPLTVTSAQKNPTAFYLCASSSLAGREQYFGPGTRLTVT.